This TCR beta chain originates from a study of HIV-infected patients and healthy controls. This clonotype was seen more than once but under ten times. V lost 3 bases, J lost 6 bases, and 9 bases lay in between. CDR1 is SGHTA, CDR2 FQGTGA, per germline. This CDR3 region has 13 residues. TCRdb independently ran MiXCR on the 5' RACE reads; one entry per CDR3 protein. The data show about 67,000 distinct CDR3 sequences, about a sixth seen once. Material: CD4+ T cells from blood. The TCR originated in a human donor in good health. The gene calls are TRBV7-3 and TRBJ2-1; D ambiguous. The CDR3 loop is CASSFGPSNEQFF. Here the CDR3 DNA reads TGTGCCAGCAGCTTTGGCCCTAGCAATGAGCAGTTCTTC.